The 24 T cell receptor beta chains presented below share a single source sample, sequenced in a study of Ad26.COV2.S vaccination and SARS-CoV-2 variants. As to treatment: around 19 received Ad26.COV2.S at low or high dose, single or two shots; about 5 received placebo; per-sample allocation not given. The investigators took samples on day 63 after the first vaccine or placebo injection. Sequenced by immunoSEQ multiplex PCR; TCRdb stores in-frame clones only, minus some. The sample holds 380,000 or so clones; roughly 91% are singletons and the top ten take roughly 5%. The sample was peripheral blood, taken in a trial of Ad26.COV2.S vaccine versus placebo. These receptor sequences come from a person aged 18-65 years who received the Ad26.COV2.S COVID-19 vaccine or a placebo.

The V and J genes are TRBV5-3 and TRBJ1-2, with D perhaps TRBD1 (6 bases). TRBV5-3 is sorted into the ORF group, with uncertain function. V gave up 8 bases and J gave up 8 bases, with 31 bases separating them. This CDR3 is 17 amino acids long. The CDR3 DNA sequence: TGTGCCAGCATTTTAACCCATCCCTTACAGGGTCATCAGGGCTACACCTTC. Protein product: CASILTHPLQGHQGYTF.

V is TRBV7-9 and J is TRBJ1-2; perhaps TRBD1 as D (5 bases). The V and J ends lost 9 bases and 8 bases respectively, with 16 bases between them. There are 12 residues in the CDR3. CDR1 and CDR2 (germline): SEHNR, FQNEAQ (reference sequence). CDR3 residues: CASRGRVQGYTF. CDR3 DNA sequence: TGTGCCAGTCGGGGCAGGGTGCAAGGCTACACCTTC.

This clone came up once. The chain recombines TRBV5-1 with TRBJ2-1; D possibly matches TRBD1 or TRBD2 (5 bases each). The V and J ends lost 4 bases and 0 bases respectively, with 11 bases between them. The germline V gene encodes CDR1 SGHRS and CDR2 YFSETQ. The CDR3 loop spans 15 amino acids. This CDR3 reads CASSRDLSSYNEQFF. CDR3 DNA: TGCGCCAGCAGCCGGGACCTTTCCTCCTACAATGAGCAGTTCTTC.

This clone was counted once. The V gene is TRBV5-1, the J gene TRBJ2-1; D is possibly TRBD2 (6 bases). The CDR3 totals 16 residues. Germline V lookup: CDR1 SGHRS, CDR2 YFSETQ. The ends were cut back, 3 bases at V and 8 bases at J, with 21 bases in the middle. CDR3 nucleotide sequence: TGCGCCAGCAGCTACTACGGGGGACCTACGTCCGATGAGCAGTTCTTC. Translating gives CASSYYGGPTSDEQFF.

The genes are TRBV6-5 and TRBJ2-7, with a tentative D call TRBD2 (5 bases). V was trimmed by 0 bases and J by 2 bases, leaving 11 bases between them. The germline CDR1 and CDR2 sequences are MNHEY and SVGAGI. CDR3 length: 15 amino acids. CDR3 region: CASSYSRAGPYEQYF. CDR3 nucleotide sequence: TGTGCCAGCAGTTACTCGAGGGCGGGCCCCTACGAGCAGTACTTC.

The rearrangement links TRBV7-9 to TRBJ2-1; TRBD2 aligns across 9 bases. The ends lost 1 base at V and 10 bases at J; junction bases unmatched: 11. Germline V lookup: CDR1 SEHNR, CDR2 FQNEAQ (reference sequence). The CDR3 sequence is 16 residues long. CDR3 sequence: CASSLVVWREGGEQFF. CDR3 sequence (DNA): TGTGCCAGCAGCTTAGTGGTTTGGCGGGAGGGTGGAGAGCAGTTCTTC.

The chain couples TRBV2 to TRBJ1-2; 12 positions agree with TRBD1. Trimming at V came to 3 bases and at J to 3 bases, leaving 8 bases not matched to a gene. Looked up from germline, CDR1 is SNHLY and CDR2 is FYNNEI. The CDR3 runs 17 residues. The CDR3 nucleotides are TGTGCCAGCAGTGACGCCGGGACAGGGGGCCGGGACTATGGCTACACCTTC. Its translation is CASSDAGTGGRDYGYTF.

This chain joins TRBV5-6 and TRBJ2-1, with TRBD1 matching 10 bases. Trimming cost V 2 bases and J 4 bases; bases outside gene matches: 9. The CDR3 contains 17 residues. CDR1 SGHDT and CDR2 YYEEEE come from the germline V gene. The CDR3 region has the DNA TGTGCCAGCAGCTTTGTGAGGACAGGGGGAAAATACAATGAGCAGTTCTTC. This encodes CASSFVRTGGKYNEQFF.

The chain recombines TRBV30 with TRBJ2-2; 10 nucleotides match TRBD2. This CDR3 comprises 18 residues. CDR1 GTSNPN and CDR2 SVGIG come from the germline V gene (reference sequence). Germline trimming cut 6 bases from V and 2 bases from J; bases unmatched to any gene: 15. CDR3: CACRWLAGEWGNTGELFF. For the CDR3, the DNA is TGTGCCTGCCGATGGCTAGCGGGAGAGTGGGGAAACACCGGGGAGCTGTTTTTT.

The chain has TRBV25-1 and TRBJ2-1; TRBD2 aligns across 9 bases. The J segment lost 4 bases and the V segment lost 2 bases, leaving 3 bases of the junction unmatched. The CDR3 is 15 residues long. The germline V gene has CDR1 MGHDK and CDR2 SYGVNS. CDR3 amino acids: CASSEMAGGYNEQFF. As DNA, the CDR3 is TGTGCCAGCAGTGAAATGGCGGGGGGGTACAATGAGCAGTTCTTC.

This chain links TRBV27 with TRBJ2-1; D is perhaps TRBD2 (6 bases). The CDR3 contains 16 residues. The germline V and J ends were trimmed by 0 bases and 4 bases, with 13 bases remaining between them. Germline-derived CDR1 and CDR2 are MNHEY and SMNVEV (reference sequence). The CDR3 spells CASSLSLVLAYNEQFF. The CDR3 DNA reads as TGTGCCAGCAGTTTATCGTTAGTGCTAGCGTACAATGAGCAGTTCTTC.

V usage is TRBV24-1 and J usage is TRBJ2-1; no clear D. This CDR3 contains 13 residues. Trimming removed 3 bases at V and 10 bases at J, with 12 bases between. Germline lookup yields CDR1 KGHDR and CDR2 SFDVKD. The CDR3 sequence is CATSDTGLPEQFF. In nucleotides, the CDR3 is TGTGCCACCAGTGATACGGGCCTCCCAGAGCAGTTCTTC.

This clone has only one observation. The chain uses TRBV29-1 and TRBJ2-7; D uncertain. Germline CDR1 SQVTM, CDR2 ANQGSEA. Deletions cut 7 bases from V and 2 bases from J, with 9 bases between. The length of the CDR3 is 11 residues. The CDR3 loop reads CSAGRAYEQYF. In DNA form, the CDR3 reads TGCAGCGCCGGGCGAGCCTACGAGCAGTACTTC.

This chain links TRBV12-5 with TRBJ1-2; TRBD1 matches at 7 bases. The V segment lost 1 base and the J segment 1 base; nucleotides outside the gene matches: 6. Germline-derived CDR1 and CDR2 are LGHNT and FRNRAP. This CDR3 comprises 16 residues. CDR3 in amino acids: CASGLGLGTDNYGYTF. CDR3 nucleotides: TGTGCTAGTGGTTTGGGGTTGGGGACAGATAACTATGGCTACACCTTC. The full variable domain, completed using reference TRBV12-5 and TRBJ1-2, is DARVTQTPRHKVTEMGQEVTMRCQPILGHNTVFWYRQTMMQGLELLAYFRNRAPLDDSGMPKDRFSAEMPDATLATLKIQPSEPRDSAVYFCASGLGLGTDNYGYTFGSGTRLTVV.

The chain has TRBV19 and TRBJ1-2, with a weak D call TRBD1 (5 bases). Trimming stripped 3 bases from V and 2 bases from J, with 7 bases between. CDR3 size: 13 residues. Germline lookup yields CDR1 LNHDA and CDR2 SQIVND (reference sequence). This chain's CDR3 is CASSIRDNYGYTF. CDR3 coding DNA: TGTGCCAGTAGTATCAGGGACAACTATGGCTACACCTTC. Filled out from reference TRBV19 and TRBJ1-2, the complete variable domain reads DGGITQSPKYLFRKEGQNVTLSCEQNLNHDAMYWYRQDPGQGLRLIYYSQIVNDFQKGDIAEGYSVSREKKESFPLTVTSAQKNPTAFYLCASSIRDNYGYTFGSGTRLTVV.

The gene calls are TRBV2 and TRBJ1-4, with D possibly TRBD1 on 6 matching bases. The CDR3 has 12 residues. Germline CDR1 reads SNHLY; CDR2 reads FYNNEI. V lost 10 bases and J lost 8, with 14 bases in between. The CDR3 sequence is CATRGRGEKLFF. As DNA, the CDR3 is TGTGCCACCAGGGGTAGGGGGGAAAAACTGTTTTTT. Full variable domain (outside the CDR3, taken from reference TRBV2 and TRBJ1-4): EPEVTQTPSHQVTQMGQEVILRCVPISNHLYFYWYRQILGQKVEFLVSFYNNEISEKSEIFDDQFSVERPDGSNFTLKIRSTKLEDSAMYFCATRGRGEKLFFGSGTQLSVL.

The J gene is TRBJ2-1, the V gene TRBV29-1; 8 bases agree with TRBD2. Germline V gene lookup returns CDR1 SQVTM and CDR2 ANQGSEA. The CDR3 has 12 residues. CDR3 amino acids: CRAGTSIDEQFF. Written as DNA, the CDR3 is TGCAGAGCCGGGACTAGTATCGATGAGCAGTTCTTC.

In nucleotides, the CDR3 is TGTGCCACCAAAAAACCTCCGGGACTAGCGGGAGGGAACACCGGGGAGCTGTTTTTT. Protein product: CATKKPPGLAGGNTGELFF. This rearrangement joins TRBV19 to TRBJ2-2, with 15 bases lining up with TRBD2. Germline V gene data show CDR1 as LNHDA and CDR2 as SQIVND (reference sequence). The CDR3 totals 19 residues. V lost 10 bases to trimming and J lost 1 base; unmatched junction nucleotides: 13.

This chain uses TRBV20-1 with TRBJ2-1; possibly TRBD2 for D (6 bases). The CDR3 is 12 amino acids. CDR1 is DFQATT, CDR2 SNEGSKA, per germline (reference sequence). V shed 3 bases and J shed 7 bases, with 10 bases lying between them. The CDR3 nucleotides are TGCAGTGCTAGTTCCCTAGCGAATGAGCAGTTCTTC. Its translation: CSASSLANEQFF.

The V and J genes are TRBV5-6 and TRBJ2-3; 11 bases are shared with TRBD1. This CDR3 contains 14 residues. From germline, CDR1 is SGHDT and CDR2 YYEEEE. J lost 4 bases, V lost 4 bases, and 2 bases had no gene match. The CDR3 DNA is TGTGCCAGCAGCATGGGACAGGGGGCAGATACGCAGTATTTT. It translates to CASSMGQGADTQYF.

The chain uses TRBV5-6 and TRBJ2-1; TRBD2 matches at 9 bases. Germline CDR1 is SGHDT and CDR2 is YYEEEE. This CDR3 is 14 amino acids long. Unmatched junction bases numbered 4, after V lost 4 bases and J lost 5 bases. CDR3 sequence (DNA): TGTGCCAGCAGCCTAGCGGGGTTAGACAATGAGCAGTTCTTC. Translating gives CASSLAGLDNEQFF.

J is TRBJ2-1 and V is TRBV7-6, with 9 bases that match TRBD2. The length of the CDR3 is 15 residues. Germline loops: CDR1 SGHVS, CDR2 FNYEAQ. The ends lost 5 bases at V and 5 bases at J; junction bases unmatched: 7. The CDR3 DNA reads TGTGCCAGCAGCCCGCTAGCGGGGACTGACAATGAGCAGTTCTTC. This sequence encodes CASSPLAGTDNEQFF.

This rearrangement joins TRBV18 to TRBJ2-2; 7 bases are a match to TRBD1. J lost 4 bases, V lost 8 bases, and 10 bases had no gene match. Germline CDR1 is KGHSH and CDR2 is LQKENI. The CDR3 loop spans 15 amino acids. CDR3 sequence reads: CASAQDRVATGELFF. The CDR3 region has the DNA TGTGCCAGCGCGCAAGACAGGGTCGCCACCGGGGAGCTGTTTTTT.

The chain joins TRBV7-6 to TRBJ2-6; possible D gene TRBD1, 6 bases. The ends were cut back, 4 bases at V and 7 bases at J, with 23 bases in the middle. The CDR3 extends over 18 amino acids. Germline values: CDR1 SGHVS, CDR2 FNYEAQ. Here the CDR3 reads CASSSTRVQGSLANVLTF. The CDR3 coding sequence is TGTGCCAGCAGCTCCACACGGGTCCAGGGGTCTCTAGCCAACGTCCTGACTTTC.